A selection of T cell receptor beta chains follows, all from one sample in a study of relationships among human T cell subsets. TCRdb fed the multiplex PCR reads into MiXCR, producing one record per CDR3 protein. The table has several thousand distinct CDR3 sequences, around 49% seen once. Specimen: memory T cells sorted from blood. The source of these receptors is a man between 35 and 55 years old in good health. Both conserved end residues are part of each CDR3. The D gene is left open where the match is weak. Some rows mark clone size as missing; the rest say once, few, many or name a class of expanded clone.

j_call	d_call	clone_size	v_call	cdr3_aa	cdr3_nt
TRBJ2-7	TRBD1	-	TRBV28	CASSLPDRGGGEQYF	TGTGCCAGCAGCCTCCCGGACAGGGGTGGCGGCGAGCAGTACTTC
TRBJ2-2	-	-	TRBV6-5	CASSLRGLNTGELFF	TGTGCCAGCAGTCTTCGAGGCCTAAACACCGGGGAGCTGTTTTTT
TRBJ1-2	-	few	TRBV19	CASSQDGNYGYTF	TGTGCCAGTAGTCAGGACGGCAACTATGGCTACACCTTC
TRBJ2-5	TRBD1	-	TRBV18	CASSHKDRAQETQYF	TGTGCCAGCTCACACAAGGACAGGGCCCAAGAGACCCAGTACTTC
TRBJ2-5	TRBD2	-	TRBV5-4	CASRRFLGGETQYF	TGCGCCAGCAGAAGATTTCTGGGGGGGGAGACCCAGTACTTC
TRBJ2-5	-	-	TRBV10-1	CASSRDQRGTQYF	TGCGCCAGCAGTCGGGACCAGAGAGGGACCCAGTACTTC
TRBJ1-6	-	-	TRBV20-1	CSARDSRRGGPLHF	TGCAGTGCTAGGGACTCCCGTAGGGGCGGACCCCTCCACTTT
TRBJ1-3	-	few	TRBV19	CASSKQLSGNTIYF	TGTGCCAGTAGTAAACAGCTTTCTGGAAACACCATATATTTT
TRBJ1-1	-	few	TRBV12-3/TRBV12-4	CASSPSRERNTEAFF	TGTGCCAGCAGTCCAAGCAGGGAAAGGAACACTGAAGCTTTCTTT
TRBJ2-1	-	-	TRBV11-2	CASSMTKEQFF	TGTGCCAGCAGCATGACCAAGGAGCAGTTCTTC
TRBJ2-1	TRBD1	-	TRBV12-3/TRBV12-4	CASNPGQGRNEQFF	TGTGCCAGCAACCCGGGACAGGGGCGGAATGAGCAGTTCTTC
TRBJ1-2	-	-	TRBV6-5	CASSGHSYGYTF	TGTGCCAGCTCCGGGCACAGTTATGGCTACACCTTC
TRBJ2-7	TRBD2	-	TRBV5-4	CASSLSANGRSYNEQYF	TGTGCCAGCAGCTTGTCGGCTAACGGGAGGTCATATAACGAGCAGTACTTC
TRBJ2-5	-	-	TRBV12-3/TRBV12-4	CASSAPGSSRGPRTQYF	TGTGCCAGCAGTGCCCCGGGTTCGAGCCGGGGCCCTAGGACCCAGTACTTC
TRBJ2-4	-	few	TRBV20-1	CSARVLGGIQYF	TGCAGTGCTAGAGTTCTGGGGGGCATTCAGTACTTC
TRBJ2-1	TRBD2	-	TRBV5-6	CASSLAVLAGLGDEQFF	TGTGCCAGCAGCTTGGCCGTCCTAGCGGGCCTTGGGGATGAGCAGTTCTTC
TRBJ2-7	TRBD1	-	TRBV29-1	CSVEEGTGTYEQYF	TGCAGCGTTGAAGAGGGGACAGGGACCTACGAGCAGTACTTC
TRBJ2-7	-	-	TRBV19	CASSSAYEQYF	TGTGCCAGTAGTTCGGCCTACGAGCAGTACTTC
TRBJ2-1	-	-	TRBV5-1	CASSSGDQGNYNEQFF	TGCGCCAGCAGTTCTGGGGATCAGGGGAACTACAATGAGCAGTTCTTC
TRBJ1-2	-	-	TRBV10-3	CAIRQGGPYGYTF	TGTGCCATCAGACAGGGAGGTCCCTATGGCTACACCTTC
TRBJ1-5	-	-	TRBV7-9	CASSPAAHGNQPQHF	TGTGCCAGCAGCCCCGCGGCCCACGGGAATCAGCCCCAGCATTTT
TRBJ2-2	-	-	TRBV29-1	CSVASRTLGELFF	TGCAGCGTTGCGTCCAGGACCCTCGGGGAGCTGTTTTTT
TRBJ2-5	-	-	TRBV12-3/TRBV12-4	CASSNGEVETQYF	TGTGCCAGCAGTAACGGGGAGGTCGAGACCCAGTACTTC
TRBJ2-4	TRBD1	few	TRBV11-2	CASSLDQTGGASIQYF	TGTGCCAGCAGCTTAGATCAGACAGGGGGCGCGAGCATTCAGTACTTC
TRBJ2-7	TRBD2	-	TRBV7-2	CASSLIAGVGDERYF	TGTGCCAGCAGCCTGATAGCGGGAGTCGGCGACGAGCGGTACTTC
TRBJ2-7	TRBD2	few	TRBV11-2	CASSSDSSGTRPYEQYF	TGTGCCAGCAGCTCGGACTCTAGCGGGACCAGACCCTACGAGCAGTACTTC